This note documents a single T cell receptor beta chain sequence. The sample belongs to a study of T cell responses to AZD1222 COVID-19 vaccine. The germline gives CDR1 GTSNPN, CDR2 SVGIG (reference sequence). The CDR3 has 14 residues. The trim removed 5 bases at V and 6 bases at J, leaving 8 bases unmatched. Sequenced by immunoSEQ multiplex PCR; TCRdb stores in-frame clones only, minus some. The table records about 49,000 clones, roughly 80% of them present only once. The rearrangement joins TRBV30 to TRBJ1-5; 9 nucleotides line up with TRBD1. The TCR comes from an adult in good health. The sequencing used peripheral blood, collected on day 0 of MenACWY control vaccination. The CDR3 protein is CAWGLQGASQPQHF. The DNA of the CDR3 is TGTGCCTGGGGGCTACAGGGGGCGAGTCAGCCCCAGCATTTT.